These 23 T cell receptor beta chains were all obtained from the same sample, sequenced in a study of T cell repertoires in cytomegalovirus infection. TCRdb re-called the reads with MiXCR, one entry per CDR3 protein. The sample carries about 310,000 distinct CDR3 sequences, 20% to 25% recorded once. These receptors have no identified antigens. The sequences come from cultured PBMCs, collected from culture after CMV antigen stimulation. These receptors were taken from a human donor in good health (CMV status not recorded). Some clones in this sample may be carry-over from other donors' samples.

This clonotype was detected ten times or more. J is TRBJ2-1 and V is TRBV11-3; no reliable D call. V shed 5 bases and J shed 4 bases, with 6 bases lying between them. Germline CDR1 and CDR2: SGHNT and YENEEA. The CDR3 has 12 residues. CDR3 bases: TGTGCCAGCAGCCCAGATTACAATGAGCAGTTCTTC. Translating gives CASSPDYNEQFF.

This chain connects TRBV6-6 to TRBJ1-5; D might be TRBD1 (6 bases). Germline-derived CDR1 and CDR2 are MNHNY and SVGAGI (reference sequence). The CDR3 totals 17 residues. Trimming shortened V by 4 bases and J by 1 base, and 17 bases separated the two germline ends. CDR3 residues: CASSFQGKFESNQPQHF. The CDR3 DNA is TGTGCCAGCAGTTTCCAGGGGAAATTTGAGAGCAATCAGCCCCAGCATTTT.

The table lists this clonotype with a count of one. The chain has TRBV4-3 and TRBJ2-1, with 9 bases fitting TRBD2. Trimming at V came to 0 bases and at J to 6 bases, leaving 9 bases not matched to a gene. There are 17 residues in the CDR3. Germline CDR1 LGHNA, CDR2 YSLEER. The CDR3 region has the DNA TGCGCCAGCAGCCAAGATCAGGGCCTAGCGGGGTCCAATGAGCAGTTCTTC. It specifies CASSQDQGLAGSNEQFF.

The chain links TRBV7-2 to TRBJ2-3; the D is unclear. V was pared by 0 bases and J by 3 bases, with 4 bases between. Germline CDR1 SGHTA, CDR2 FQGNSA. There are 13 residues in the CDR3. The CDR3: CASSLAVTDTQYF. For the CDR3, the DNA is TGTGCCAGCAGCTTAGCGGTTACAGATACGCAGTATTTT.

There are a few counts of this clonotype. A read error may produce the germline difference seen at one junction end. The V gene is TRBV28, the J gene TRBJ2-1, with D perhaps assigned TRBD1 or TRBD2 (5 bases each). CDR1 MDHEN and CDR2 SYDVKM come from the germline V gene. This CDR3 has 19 amino acids. CDR3 region: CASSLIGTFWFEADNEQFF. CDR3 nucleotides: TGTGCCAGCAGTTTAATCGGTACCTTTTGGTTCGAAGCGGACAATGAACAGTTCTTC.

The chain links TRBV19 to TRBJ2-1; D is unresolved. This CDR3 spans 15 amino acids. Trimming cost V 4 bases and J 2 bases, with 12 bases left between them. Germline V lookup: CDR1 LNHDA, CDR2 SQIVND (reference sequence). This CDR3 is CASSNLGSTYNEQFF. The CDR3 DNA sequence: TGTGCCAGTAGTAACCTGGGGTCCACCTACAATGAGCAGTTCTTC.

The rearrangement uses TRBV19 and TRBJ2-4, with D unclear. The V end was cut by 3 bases, the J end by 3 bases, with 9 bases between. The germline CDR1 and CDR2 sequences are LNHDA and SQIVND (reference sequence). This CDR3 contains 14 residues. CDR3 sequence reads: CASSISNSKNIQYF. CDR3 nucleotide sequence: TGTGCCAGTAGTATCTCCAACAGCAAAAACATTCAGTACTTC.

This clonotype was counted a few times. The V call is TRBV4-1, the J call TRBJ1-1; D is ambiguous. The CDR3 consists of 14 residues. Deletions cut 5 bases from V and 0 bases from J, with 10 bases between. CDR1 and CDR2 from the germline V gene are MGHRA and YSYEKL. The CDR3 loop reads CASSTGPMNTEAFF. The CDR3 DNA sequence: TGCGCCAGCAGCACCGGCCCGATGAACACTGAAGCTTTCTTT.

This clonotype came up a few times. The V call is TRBV11-3, the J call TRBJ2-4; TRBD2 might be the D (5 bases). Trimming left V 5 bases short and J 1 base short, with 12 bases between. Looked up from germline, CDR1 is SGHNT and CDR2 is YENEEA. The CDR3 is 15 residues long. CDR3 bases: TGTGCCAGCAGCCTACCTACTAGGGCCAAAAACATTCAGTACTTC. Protein product: CASSLPTRAKNIQYF.

The V gene is TRBV6-5, the J gene TRBJ1-4; D gene uncertain. Per germline, CDR1 MNHEY and CDR2 SVGAGI. CDR3 length: 17 amino acids. Trimming cost V 0 bases and J 3 bases, with 14 bases left between them. CDR3 residues: CASSYSGGITANEKLFF. CDR3 bases: TGTGCCAGCAGTTACTCGGGAGGGATCACGGCTAATGAAAAACTGTTTTTT.

V usage is TRBV6-1 and J usage is TRBJ2-3; TRBD2 is a possible D gene (5 bases). CDR3 size: 15 residues. Germline V CDR1 and CDR2: MNHNS, SASEGT. V dropped 5 bases and J dropped 1 base, with 13 bases sitting between them. The CDR3 DNA is TGTGCCAGCAGTCTCACGGGGTTCGGCACAGATACGCAGTATTTT. This translates into CASSLTGFGTDTQYF.

Notes on this clonotype: A single base separates this from a much larger clone, so it may be a read error. The V call is TRBV6-2 or TRBV6-3, the J call TRBJ1-5; TRBD1 matches 7 bases. Germline V gives CDR1 MNHEY, CDR2 SVGEGT. The CDR3 spans 16 residues. DNA of the CDR3: TGTGCCAGCACCGGACGAGCAGGGGGAGGCAATAAGCCCCAGCATTTT. Its translation is CASTGRAGGGNKPQHF.

This clonotype was observed a handful of times. The V gene is TRBV14, the J gene TRBJ2-7; 10 nucleotides match TRBD1. The germline V gene encodes CDR1 SGHDN and CDR2 FVKESK. The CDR3 length is 15 residues. After removal of 3 bases from V and 2 bases from J, the junction contained 4 bases not matched to a gene. DNA for the CDR3: TGTGCCAGCAGCCACTCCGGACAGGGGGCCTACGAGCAGTACGTC. Protein sequence: CASSHSGQGAYEQYV.

The gene calls are TRBV20-1 and TRBJ2-7, with D perhaps being TRBD1 or TRBD2 (6 bases each). CDR1 DFQATT and CDR2 SNEGSKA come from the germline V gene (reference sequence). Trimming shortened V by 0 bases and J by 1 base, and 16 bases separated the two germline ends. The CDR3 has 16 amino acids. The CDR3 nucleotides are TGCAGTGCTAGAGATCTCGGGGGCACCTATTCCTACGAGCAGTACTTC. Translating gives CSARDLGGTYSYEQYF.

This clonotype occurred a few times. The genes are TRBV9 and TRBJ1-5; D gene unclear. Germline CDR1 SGDLS, CDR2 YYNGEE. CDR3 length equals 13 residues. Deletions cut 0 bases from V and 5 bases from J, with 6 bases between. CDR3 sequence reads: CASSVGGYQPQHF. The CDR3 nucleotides read TGTGCCAGCAGCGTAGGCGGTTATCAGCCCCAGCATTTT.

This sequence joins TRBV7-9 and TRBJ2-3; D might be TRBD1 or TRBD2, each matching 8 bases. Germline assignment: CDR1 SEHNR and CDR2 FQNEAQ (reference sequence). V lost 4 bases and J 5 bases, leaving 19 bases between the germline ends. This CDR3 is 16 amino acids long. The CDR3, as DNA: TGTGCCAGCAGCTCCCGGGGTAGCGGGACAGGAGATACGCAGTATTTT. Protein sequence: CASSSRGSGTGDTQYF.

This clonotype was seen more than once but under ten times. CDR3 sequence reads: CASSYWTPSSGANVLTF. The CDR3 nucleotides read TGTGCCAGCAGTTACTGGACTCCAAGCTCTGGGGCCAACGTCCTGACTTTC. The chain combines TRBV6-2 or TRBV6-3 with TRBJ2-6; TRBD2 might be the D (5 bases). The CDR3 sequence is 17 residues long. Germline CDR1 reads MNHEY; CDR2 reads SVGEGT. V was pared by 1 base and J by 0 bases, with 10 bases between.

This chain uses TRBV7-2 with TRBJ2-7, with 9 bases aligning to TRBD1. Germline V gene sequence: CDR1 SGHTA, CDR2 FQGNSA. The CDR3 covers 16 residues. V trimming: 1 base; J trimming: 4 bases; junction bases outside the gene matches: 8. CDR3 region: CASSLGPGTGFYEQYF. The CDR3, as DNA: TGTGCCAGCAGCTTAGGTCCCGGGACAGGGTTTTACGAGCAGTACTTC. The full variable domain, in which reference TRBV7-2 and TRBJ2-7 provide the parts outside the CDR3, is GAGVSQSPSNKVTEKGKDVELRCDPISGHTALYWYRQSLGQGLEFLIYFQGNSAPDKSGLPSDRFSAERTGGSVSTLTIQRTQQEDSAVYLCASSLGPGTGFYEQYFGPGTRLTVT.

This clonotype was recorded a few times. The V call is TRBV12-5, the J call TRBJ2-2, with unresolved D. Trimming shortened V by 0 bases and J by 5 bases, and 7 bases separated the two germline ends. Germline CDR1 reads LGHNT; CDR2 reads FRNRAP. The CDR3 is 14 residues long. In DNA, the CDR3 is TGTGCTAGTGGTTTGGTGGCGTGGACCGGGGAGCTGTTTTTT. Translation gives CASGLVAWTGELFF.

This clonotype has a handful of counts. The chain joins TRBV6-2 or TRBV6-3 to TRBJ2-3; D might be TRBD2 (5 bases). CDR1 and CDR2 from the germline V gene are MNHEY and SVGEGT. Deletions cut 6 bases from V and 2 bases from J, with 9 bases between. The CDR3 consists of 13 residues. The CDR3: CASRGLATDTQYF. CDR3 bases: TGTGCCAGCAGGGGTCTAGCCACAGATACGCAGTATTTT.

This clonotype was recorded a few times. V gene TRBV6-5 combines with J gene TRBJ2-3; D may be TRBD2 (6 bases). CDR1 MNHEY and CDR2 SVGAGI come from the germline V gene. The V end was cut by 5 bases, the J end by 0 bases, with 15 bases between. The CDR3 has 16 residues. The CDR3, as DNA: TGTGCCAGCAGTGCCCCAGCTAGCGAAAGCACAGATACGCAGTATTTT. Translation: CASSAPASESTDTQYF.

This clonotype was seen repeatedly, ten times or more. The chain is built from TRBV7-6 and TRBJ1-5; D is unresolved. CDR1 and CDR2 (germline): SGHVS, FNYEAQ. V shed 2 bases and J shed 4 bases, with 12 bases lying between them. The CDR3 runs 15 residues. In DNA, the CDR3 is TGTGCCAGCAGCTTATGGGCGGGGAAAAATCAGCCCCAGCATTTT. This encodes CASSLWAGKNQPQHF.

A few counts support this clonotype. One end of the junction fails to match germline, which may point to a read error. The rearrangement links TRBV7-9 to TRBJ2-7; 9 nucleotides line up with TRBD2. The CDR3 runs 12 residues. In germline, CDR1 is SEHNR, CDR2 FQNEAQ (reference sequence). The CDR3 DNA is TGTGCCAGCAGCTCGGGACTAGCCGAGACTGACTTC. It specifies CASSSGLAETDF.